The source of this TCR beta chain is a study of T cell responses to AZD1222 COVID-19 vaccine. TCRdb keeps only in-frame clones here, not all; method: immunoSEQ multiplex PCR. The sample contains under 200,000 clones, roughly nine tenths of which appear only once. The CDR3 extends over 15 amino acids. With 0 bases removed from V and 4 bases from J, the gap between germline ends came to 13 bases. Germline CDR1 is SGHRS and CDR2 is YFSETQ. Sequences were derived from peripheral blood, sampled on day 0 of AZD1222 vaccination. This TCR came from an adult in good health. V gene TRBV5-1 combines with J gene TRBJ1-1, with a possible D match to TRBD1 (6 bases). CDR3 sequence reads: CASSLGGRGSTEAFF. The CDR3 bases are TGCGCCAGCAGCTTGGGGGGGCGCGGTTCCACTGAAGCTTTCTTT. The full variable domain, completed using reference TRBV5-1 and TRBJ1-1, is KAGVTQTPRYLIKTRGQQVTLSCSPISGHRSVSWYQQTPGQGLQFLFEYFSETQRNKGNFPGRFSGRQFSNSRSEMNVSTLELGDSALYLCASSLGGRGSTEAFFGQGTRLTVV.